The 11 T cell receptor beta chains below were found in one sample sequenced in a study of T cells in localized non-small cell lung cancer. Using immunoSEQ multiplex PCR, the repertoire was profiled, and TCRdb retains in-frame clones only, with some absent. The data hold roughly 67,000 clones, with roughly 81% observed a single time. The sequences come from peripheral blood, collected before any cancer treatment. These receptor sequences come from a female donor older than 55 with stage I lung adenocarcinoma.

The chain uses TRBV20-1 and TRBJ2-7; D is uncertain. V lost 6 bases and J 6 bases, leaving 12 bases between the germline ends. The CDR3 spans 11 residues. CDR1 is DFQATT, CDR2 SNEGSKA, per germline (reference sequence). In nucleotides, the CDR3 is TGCAGTGCCCTGATTGACGGCGAGCAGTACTTC. Protein sequence: CSALIDGEQYF.

This chain links TRBV7-9 with TRBJ1-1; D call uncertain. Germline CDR1 and CDR2: SEHNR and FQNEAQ (reference sequence). This CDR3 has 15 residues. V was shortened by 4 bases and J by 1 base, with 13 bases between the two germline ends. The CDR3 protein is CASSSSRSANTEAFF. CDR3 bases: TGTGCCAGCAGCTCGTCGAGGTCGGCGAACACTGAAGCTTTCTTT.

A note on this clone: One end of the junction does not line up with germline, which may come from a read error. The V and J genes are TRBV6-5 and TRBJ1-2; possible D gene TRBD1, 6 bases. The CDR3 is 13 residues long. Germline V gives CDR1 MNHEY, CDR2 SVGAGI. The CDR3 spells CTSSYSGVHGYTF. The CDR3 coding sequence is TGTACCAGCAGTTACTCAGGGGTTCATGGCTACACCTTC.

The chain recombines TRBV30 with TRBJ2-3; TRBD2 aligns across 12 bases. CDR3 length equals 13 residues. CDR1 and CDR2 (germline): GTSNPN, SVGIG (reference sequence). V shed 8 bases, J shed 6 bases, and the junction held 6 bases outside the gene matches. CDR3 bases: TGTGCCACGACTAGCGGGAGCGACGATACGCAGTATTTT. Its translation: CATTSGSDDTQYF.

This rearrangement joins TRBV7-6 to TRBJ2-7; the D gene is possibly TRBD1 (6 bases). With 6 bases removed from V and 3 bases from J, the gap between germline ends came to 15 bases. The CDR3 length is 14 residues. The germline V gene encodes CDR1 SGHVS and CDR2 FNYEAQ. The CDR3 here is CASSRGDTNYEQYF. CDR3 nucleotides: TGTGCCAGCAGTAGAGGGGACACAAACTACGAGCAGTACTTC.

The chain recombines TRBV7-9 with TRBJ2-5, with D perhaps matching TRBD1 (5 bases). The germline V gene has CDR1 SEHNR and CDR2 FQNEAQ (reference sequence). The CDR3 runs to 15 residues. The V and J ends lost 1 base and 0 bases respectively, with 9 bases between them. DNA for the CDR3: TGTGCCAGCAGCTTAGGGGGCAGGGACCAAGAGACCCAGTACTTC. Translation gives CASSLGGRDQETQYF.

The chain is built from TRBV4-1 and TRBJ2-7; 8 positions match TRBD2. This CDR3 region has 15 residues. Trimming took 1 base from V and 6 from J; bases not matched to a gene: 8. Germline loops: CDR1 MGHRA, CDR2 YSYEKL. CDR3: CASSQGGGRIGEQYF. In DNA, the CDR3 is TGCGCCAGCAGCCAAGGTGGCGGGAGGATAGGCGAGCAGTACTTC.

The chain uses TRBV5-8 and TRBJ2-7, with D tentatively TRBD2 (5 bases). This CDR3 has 14 residues. Trimming left V 5 bases short and J 0 bases short, with 12 bases between. Germline assignment: CDR1 SGHTS and CDR2 YDEGEE. For the CDR3, the DNA is TGTGCCAGCAGAACGTGGGAGATCTCCTACGAGCAGTACTTC. It encodes CASRTWEISYEQYF.

The chain combines TRBV5-6 with TRBJ2-7; D perhaps matches TRBD1 (5 bases). This CDR3 contains 14 residues. From germline, CDR1 is SGHDT and CDR2 YYEEEE. The ends were cut back, 2 bases at V and 3 bases at J, with 12 bases in the middle. The CDR3 nucleotides read TGTGCCAGCAGCTTACGACAGCCAATCTACGAGCAGTACTTC. Protein sequence: CASSLRQPIYEQYF.

The chain has TRBV5-1 and TRBJ2-2; D remains ambiguous. The CDR3 is made up of 13 amino acids. CDR1 and CDR2 from the germline V gene are SGHRS and YFSETQ. V was clipped by 1 base and J by 1 base, with 2 bases between them. CDR3 sequence: CASSLLNTGELFF. CDR3 DNA sequence: TGCGCCAGCAGCTTGTTGAACACCGGGGAGCTGTTTTTT.

V is TRBV7-3 and J is TRBJ2-1; D call uncertain. Germline CDR1 SGHTA, CDR2 FQGTGA. Trimming took off 5 bases at V and 4 bases at J, with 12 bases between the two ends. This CDR3 region has 14 residues. CDR3 nucleotide sequence: TGTGCCAGCAGCCCGACAAGCGTTTACAATGAGCAGTTCTTC. Encoded protein: CASSPTSVYNEQFF.